Listed below are T cell receptor beta chains from one sample, sequenced in a study of early T cells in non-severe SARS-CoV-2 infection. TCRdb itself ran the 5' RACE reads through MiXCR, one entry per CDR3 protein. The data show tens of thousands of distinct CDR3 sequences, around 4.6% seen once. The specimen was whole blood. These receptors originate from an adult who was a healthcare worker with PCR-confirmed SARS-CoV-2 infection or an uninfected control (not recorded which). The CDR3 runs from the conserved cysteine through the conserved F or W. D genes are given only for firm matches. Some rows have no size entry. The others give once, few or many, or a class for an expanded clone.

V: TRBV6-6
size: .
D: TRBD1
J: TRBJ2-1
CDR3: CASSSQTPRGRNEQFF
DNA: TGTGCCAGCAGTTCGCAGACCCCCAGGGGGAGAAATGAGCAGTTCTTC

V: TRBV5-5
size: medium-sized
D: .
J: TRBJ2-7
CDR3: CASSLEQGGYEQYF
DNA: TGTGCCAGCAGCTTGGAACAAGGAGGCTACGAGCAGTACTTC

V: TRBV27
size: few
D: .
J: TRBJ1-4
CDR3: CASSLEGSPAGKLFF
DNA: TGTGCCAGCAGTTTAGAGGGATCCCCGGCTGGAAAACTGTTTTTT

V: TRBV7-6
size: few
D: TRBD1
J: TRBJ1-1
CDR3: CASSLARRGAGGNTEAFF
DNA: TGTGCCAGCAGCTTAGCGCGGAGGGGAGCAGGGGGGAACACTGAAGCTTTCTTT

V: TRBV19
size: .
D: .
J: TRBJ2-1
CDR3: CASSMERYEQFF
DNA: TGTGCCAGTAGTATGGAGCGCTATGAGCAGTTCTTC

V: TRBV12-3/TRBV12-4
size: few
D: .
J: TRBJ2-7
CDR3: CASSLIRSNEQYF
DNA: TGTGCCAGCAGTTTAATTCGGAGTAACGAGCAGTACTTC

V: TRBV6-5
size: few
D: TRBD1
J: TRBJ2-2
CDR3: CASSRSGQGDTGELFF
DNA: TGTGCCAGCAGTCGTTCGGGACAGGGGGACACCGGGGAGCTGTTTTTT

V: TRBV2
size: many
D: .
J: TRBJ1-1
CDR3: CASSESLNTEAFF
DNA: TGTGCCAGCAGTGAATCGTTGAACACTGAAGCTTTCTTT

V: TRBV20-1
size: many
D: TRBD1
J: TRBJ1-1
CDR3: CSATRDRGRVYTEAFF
DNA: TGCAGTGCTACCCGGGACAGGGGGCGAGTATACACTGAAGCTTTCTTT

V: TRBV2
size: .
D: .
J: TRBJ1-2
CDR3: CASSENRELDGYTF
DNA: TGTGCCAGCAGTGAAAACAGGGAGCTGGATGGCTACACCTTC

V: TRBV19
size: many
D: .
J: TRBJ2-7
CDR3: CASSIMGGTPYEQYF
DNA: TGTGCCAGTAGTATAATGGGGGGTACCCCCTACGAGCAGTACTTC

V: TRBV7-6
size: medium-sized
D: TRBD1
J: TRBJ2-1
CDR3: CASSLVDRETYNEQFF
DNA: TGTGCCAGCAGCTTAGTCGACAGGGAGACCTACAATGAGCAGTTCTTC

V: TRBV24-1
size: few
D: TRBD2
J: TRBJ2-2
CDR3: CATSDPVAGGNTGELFF
DNA: TGTGCCACCAGTGACCCCGTAGCGGGGGGAAACACCGGGGAGCTGTTTTTT

V: TRBV30
size: medium-sized
D: .
J: TRBJ1-3
CDR3: CAWSGPGGSRGNTIYF
DNA: TGTGCCTGGAGTGGCCCCGGAGGGTCGAGAGGAAACACCATATATTTT

V: TRBV7-9
size: many
D: .
J: TRBJ2-3
CDR3: CASSLSSRTDTQYF
DNA: TGTGCCAGCAGCTTATCAAGTCGCACAGATACGCAGTATTTT

V: TRBV2
size: many
D: .
J: TRBJ2-2
CDR3: CASSTLSRGELFF
DNA: TGTGCCAGCAGCACACTATCGCGCGGGGAGCTGTTTTTT

V: TRBV14
size: many
D: TRBD2
J: TRBJ2-7
CDR3: CASRASGGRSSYEQYF
DNA: TGTGCCAGCAGGGCTAGCGGGGGTCGATCATCCTACGAGCAGTACTTC

V: TRBV9
size: many
D: .
J: TRBJ2-1
CDR3: CASSVVTGGAEQFF
DNA: TGTGCCAGCAGCGTAGTCACAGGGGGGGCTGAGCAGTTCTTC

V: TRBV28
size: many
D: .
J: TRBJ1-5
CDR3: CASTKTRANQPQHF
DNA: TGTGCCAGCACCAAAACCAGGGCCAATCAGCCCCAGCATTTT

V: TRBV14
size: many
D: .
J: TRBJ2-3
CDR3: CASSQDPRARSTDTQYF
DNA: TGTGCCAGCAGCCAAGATCCCAGGGCAAGGAGCACAGATACGCAGTATTTT

V: TRBV5-1
size: many
D: .
J: TRBJ2-1
CDR3: CASSSTPNSDEQFF
DNA: TGCGCCAGCAGCTCCACCCCGAACAGTGATGAGCAGTTCTTC

V: TRBV9
size: many
D: .
J: TRBJ2-3
CDR3: CASSGDFSSTDTQYF
DNA: TGTGCCAGCAGCGGGGACTTTTCTAGCACAGATACGCAGTATTTT

V: TRBV12-3/TRBV12-4
size: medium-sized
D: .
J: TRBJ2-3
CDR3: CASSLAAHTQYF
DNA: TGTGCCAGCAGTCTGGCCGCGCATACGCAGTATTTT

V: TRBV7-7
size: many
D: .
J: TRBJ2-3
CDR3: CASSLGPTDTQYF
DNA: TGTGCTAGCAGCCTCGGTCCGACAGATACGCAGTATTTT

V: TRBV21-1
size: many
D: .
J: TRBJ2-1
CDR3: CASPPLRTGVYNEQFF
DNA: TGTGCCAGCCCTCCGCTCCGGACAGGGGTTTACAATGAGCAGTTCTTC

V: TRBV6-2/TRBV6-3
size: many
D: TRBD2
J: TRBJ2-5
CDR3: CASKSSGAQETQYF
DNA: TGTGCCAGCAAGAGTAGCGGGGCCCAAGAGACCCAGTACTTC

V: TRBV30
size: medium-sized
D: TRBD1
J: TRBJ2-6
CDR3: CAWSVLRTGAFFGANVLTF
DNA: TGTGCCTGGAGTGTACTTAGGACAGGGGCATTCTTTGGGGCCAACGTCCTGACTTTC

V: TRBV5-8
size: many
D: .
J: TRBJ2-6
CDR3: CAHLGSGANVLTF
DNA: TGTGCCCATCTGGGGTCAGGGGCCAACGTCCTGACTTTC

V: TRBV30
size: many
D: .
J: TRBJ1-2
CDR3: CAWSVLTYGYTF
DNA: TGTGCCTGGAGTGTACTTACCTATGGCTACACCTTC

V: TRBV5-1
size: few
D: .
J: TRBJ1-1
CDR3: CASSFEGGFANTEAFF
DNA: TGCGCCAGCAGCTTTGAGGGAGGGTTTGCTAACACTGAAGCTTTCTTT

V: TRBV7-9
size: many
D: .
J: TRBJ2-7
CDR3: CASSLGESEQYF
DNA: TGTGCCAGCAGCCTGGGGGAATCCGAGCAGTACTTC

V: TRBV19
size: many
D: .
J: TRBJ2-5
CDR3: CASSIRQQKNQETQYF
DNA: TGTGCCAGTAGTATCAGGCAGCAAAAAAACCAAGAGACCCAGTACTTC

V: TRBV24-1
size: .
D: TRBD2
J: TRBJ2-3
CDR3: CATSRTSGGGTDTQYF
DNA: TGTGCCACCAGTCGGACTAGCGGGGGAGGGACAGATACGCAGTATTTT

V: TRBV9
size: many
D: .
J: TRBJ1-4
CDR3: CASSLTEGFGTNEKLFF
DNA: TGTGCCAGCAGCCTGACAGAGGGATTCGGAACTAATGAAAAACTGTTTTTT

V: TRBV6-5
size: many
D: TRBD1
J: TRBJ1-1
CDR3: CASSYGDSMNTEAFF
DNA: TGTGCCAGCAGTTACGGGGACAGCATGAACACTGAAGCTTTCTTT

V: TRBV6-5
size: many
D: TRBD1
J: TRBJ1-3
CDR3: CASSYRTGGGNTIYF
DNA: TGTGCCAGCAGTTACCGGACAGGCGGTGGAAACACCATATATTTT

V: TRBV6-2/TRBV6-3
size: many
D: TRBD2
J: TRBJ2-1
CDR3: CASGGVLASYNEQFF
DNA: TGTGCCAGCGGGGGGGTCCTGGCGAGCTACAATGAGCAGTTCTTC

V: TRBV5-4
size: few
D: TRBD1
J: TRBJ1-6
CDR3: CASSRDSLNSPLHF
DNA: TGTGCCAGCAGCCGGGACAGCCTTAATTCACCCCTCCACTTT

V: TRBV5-4
size: many
D: .
J: TRBJ1-2
CDR3: CASSAPGNYGYTF
DNA: TGTGCCAGCAGCGCCCCAGGGAACTATGGCTACACCTTC

V: TRBV6-6
size: many
D: .
J: TRBJ1-2
CDR3: CASSYFRGGETYGYTF
DNA: TGTGCCAGCAGTTACTTCAGGGGAGGGGAAACCTATGGCTACACCTTC

V: TRBV7-6
size: many
D: TRBD2
J: TRBJ2-7
CDR3: CASSLGRGYEQYF
DNA: TGTGCCAGCAGCCTTGGGAGGGGTTACGAGCAGTACTTC

V: TRBV7-9
size: many
D: TRBD1
J: TRBJ2-3
CDR3: CASLKGAWTDTQYF
DNA: TGTGCCAGCTTAAAGGGGGCATGGACAGATACGCAGTATTTT

V: TRBV7-2
size: many
D: TRBD1
J: TRBJ2-3
CDR3: CASGNSGQTTDTQYF
DNA: TGTGCCAGCGGCAACTCGGGACAGACCACAGATACGCAGTATTTT

V: TRBV15
size: many
D: TRBD1
J: TRBJ2-7
CDR3: CATSRGSGTGGYEQYF
DNA: TGTGCCACCAGCAGAGGATCCGGGACAGGTGGTTACGAGCAGTACTTC

V: TRBV27
size: few
D: TRBD1
J: TRBJ1-6
CDR3: CASSSPEGQRFSPLHF
DNA: TGTGCCAGCAGTTCGCCGGAGGGACAGAGATTTTCACCCCTCCACTTT

V: TRBV28
size: medium-sized
D: .
J: TRBJ2-7
CDR3: CALQGPNSYEQYF
DNA: TGTGCTTTACAGGGCCCAAACTCCTACGAGCAGTACTTC

V: TRBV7-9
size: few
D: .
J: TRBJ2-7
CDR3: CASSLRGSYEQYF
DNA: TGTGCCAGCAGCTTAAGGGGTTCCTACGAGCAGTACTTC

V: TRBV6-5
size: many
D: TRBD1
J: TRBJ1-2
CDR3: CASSAPADRRHFF
DNA: TGTGCCAGCAGTGCCCCGGCGGACAGGCGACACTTCTTC

V: TRBV30
size: few
D: .
J: TRBJ2-6
CDR3: CAWSAGANVLTF
DNA: TGTGCCTGGAGTGCTGGGGCCAACGTCCTGACTTTC

V: TRBV10-3
size: few
D: .
J: TRBJ2-7
CDR3: CAISEASWDEQYF
DNA: TGTGCCATCAGTGAGGCTAGCTGGGATGAGCAGTACTTC

V: TRBV7-2
size: .
D: TRBD2
J: TRBJ2-7
CDR3: CASSFSSGGVYEQYF
DNA: TGTGCCAGCAGCTTTAGTAGCGGGGGGGTTTACGAGCAGTACTTC

V: TRBV9
size: many
D: TRBD1
J: TRBJ2-5
CDR3: CASSPTGGWETQYF
DNA: TGTGCCAGCAGCCCCACAGGGGGCTGGGAGACCCAGTACTTC